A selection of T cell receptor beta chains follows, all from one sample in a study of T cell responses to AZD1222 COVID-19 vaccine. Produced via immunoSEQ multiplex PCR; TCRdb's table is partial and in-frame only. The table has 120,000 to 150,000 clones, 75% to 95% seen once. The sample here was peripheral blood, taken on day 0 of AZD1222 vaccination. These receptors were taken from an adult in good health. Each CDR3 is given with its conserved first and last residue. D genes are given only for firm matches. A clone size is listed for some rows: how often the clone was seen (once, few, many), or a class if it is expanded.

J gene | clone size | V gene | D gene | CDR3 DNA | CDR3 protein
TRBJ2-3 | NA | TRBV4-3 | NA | TGCGCCAGCAGCCAAGAAGGCGGGGGCCACACAGATACGCAGTATTTT | CASSQEGGGHTDTQYF
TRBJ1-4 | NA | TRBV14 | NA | TGTGCCAGCAGCCAGCTTGGGCGGGGGGCTAATGAAAAACTGTTTTTT | CASSQLGRGANEKLFF
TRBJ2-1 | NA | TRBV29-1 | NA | TGCAGCGTCAAGTGGGCGGGGGCCTCCAATGAGCAGTTCTTC | CSVKWAGASNEQFF
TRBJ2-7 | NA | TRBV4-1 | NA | TGCGCCAGCAGCCAAGTAGGGCGGACCTACGAGCAGTACTTC | CASSQVGRTYEQYF
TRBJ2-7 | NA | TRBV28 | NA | TGTGCCAGCAGTCTAACATACTTCTCCTACGAGCAGTACTTC | CASSLTYFSYEQYF
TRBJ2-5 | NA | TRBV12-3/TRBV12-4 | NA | TGTGCCAGCAGTTTAGGGTGGAAGACCCAGTACTTC | CASSLGWKTQYF
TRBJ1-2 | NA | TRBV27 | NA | TGTGCCAGCAGTTCCTCGCGGGTTTTCCATGGCTACACCTTC | CASSSSRVFHGYTF
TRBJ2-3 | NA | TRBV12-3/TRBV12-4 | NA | TGTGCCAGCAGTTTCTCCACCACAGATACGCAGTATTTT | CASSFSTTDTQYF
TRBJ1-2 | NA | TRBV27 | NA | TGTGCCAGCAGTCCGTGGGGGACACTTATGGACGGCTACACCTTC | CASSPWGTLMDGYTF
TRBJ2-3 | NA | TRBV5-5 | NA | TGTGCCAGCAGCCAAACTAGCTCAGATACGCAGTATTTT | CASSQTSSDTQYF
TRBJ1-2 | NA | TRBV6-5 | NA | TGTGCCAGCAGTTACAGGGGTGGCTACACCTTC | CASSYRGGYTF
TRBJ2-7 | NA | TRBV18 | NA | TGTGCCAGCTCCCCCATACAGGACAGCTACGAGCAGTACTTC | CASSPIQDSYEQYF
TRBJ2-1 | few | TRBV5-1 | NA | TGCGCCAGCAGCTTGGGACAGCCGAGCTCCTACAATGAGCAGTTCTTC | CASSLGQPSSYNEQFF
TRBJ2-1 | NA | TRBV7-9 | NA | TGTGCCAGCCCTAGCAGGGCAGGGCCTTACAATGAGCAGTTCTTC | CASPSRAGPYNEQFF
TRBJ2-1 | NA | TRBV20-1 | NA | TGCAGTGCGATTGGGGGAGAGCAGTTCTTC | CSAIGGEQFF
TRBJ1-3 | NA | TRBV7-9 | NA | TGTGCCAGCAGCTTAGTTAAGGGTTCCTCTGGAAACACCATATATTTT | CASSLVKGSSGNTIYF
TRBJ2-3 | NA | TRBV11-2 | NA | TGTGCCAGCAGCTTACAGTTGGGCACAGATACGCAGTATTTT | CASSLQLGTDTQYF
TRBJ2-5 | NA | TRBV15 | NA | TGTGCCACCAAGATCGGCTCGTACCAAGAGACCCAGTACTTC | CATKIGSYQETQYF
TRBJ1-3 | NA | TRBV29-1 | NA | TGCAGTGCCTCCGGGACCGTCGGAAACACCATATATTTT | CSASGTVGNTIYF
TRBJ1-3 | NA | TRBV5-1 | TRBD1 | TGCGCCAGCAGCTCGTCGACAGGGAGCAGAAACACCATATATTTT | CASSSSTGSRNTIYF
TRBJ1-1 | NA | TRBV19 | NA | TGTGCCAGTAGGGCGAACACTGAAGCTTTCTTT | CASRANTEAFF
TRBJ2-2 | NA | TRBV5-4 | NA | TGTGCCAGCAGCCCCCATGAGGGCTCCAACACCGGGGAGCTGTTTTTT | CASSPHEGSNTGELFF
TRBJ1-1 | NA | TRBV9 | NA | TGTGCCAGCAGCGTGAAAGGGGGGCCGATGAACACTGAAGCTTTCTTT | CASSVKGGPMNTEAFF
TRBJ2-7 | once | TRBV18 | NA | TGTGCCAGCTCGTCCCAGGGATACGAGCAGTACTTC | CASSSQGYEQYF
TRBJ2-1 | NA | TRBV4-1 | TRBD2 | TGCGCCAGCAGCCAAGATGGAGTAGCGGGGGACCTAAATGAGCAGTTCTTC | CASSQDGVAGDLNEQFF
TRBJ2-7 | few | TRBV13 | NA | TGTGCCAGCAGCCACCGCGTGGGGGGAGCAGTCTACGAGCAGTACTTC | CASSHRVGGAVYEQYF
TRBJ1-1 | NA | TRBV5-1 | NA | TGCGCCAGCAGCTACGGGGAGGAAGCTTTCTTT | CASSYGEEAFF
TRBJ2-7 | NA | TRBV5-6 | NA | TGTGCCAGCAGCTTGGATCGTCTCGAGCAGTACTTC | CASSLDRLEQYF
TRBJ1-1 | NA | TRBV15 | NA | TGTGCCACCAGCAGAGACGTGGGCAGGGGAACTGAAGCTTTCTTT | CATSRDVGRGTEAFF